These 4 T cell receptor beta chains were sequenced from one sample in a study of vaccination and CD4 T cells after COVID-19. Cultured CD4+ T-cell DNA underwent Oncomine TCR Beta short-read sequencing. TCRdb analysed the PCR reads with MiXCR anew, one entry per CDR3 protein. The repertoire holds under 3,500 distinct CDR3 sequences, roughly a quarter seen once, with less than 20% in the top ten. The treatment is: roughly 10-day PBMC culture with coronavirus spike peptide pools or control peptides (ViraFEST assay). Their antigens remain unidentified. The input for sequencing was CD4+ T cells from blood, cultured in vitro, taken after SARS-CoV-2 vaccination. All receptors come from a human donor who had recovered from COVID-19.

By share of the sample, this clonotype is large (0.1 to 1%). The genes are TRBV6-5 and TRBJ1-1; D uncertain. V shed 2 bases and J shed 0 bases, with 13 bases lying between them. This CDR3 has 16 residues. Germline-derived CDR1 and CDR2 are MNHEY and SVGAGI. In DNA form, the CDR3 reads TGTGCCAGCAGTTACCTTGGACGGACCATGAACACTGAAGCTTTCTTT. Translation: CASSYLGRTMNTEAFF.

The chain is built from TRBV27 and TRBJ1-2; D gene ambiguous. CDR3 size: 14 residues. Germline-derived CDR1 and CDR2 are MNHEY and SMNVEV (reference sequence). Trimming pared 5 bases from V and 3 bases from J, leaving 13 bases between. The CDR3 sequence: CASSIPPSHYGYTF. The CDR3 region has the DNA TGTGCCAGCAGTATCCCGCCGTCCCACTATGGCTACACCTTC.

The chain is built from TRBV5-1 and TRBJ2-7, with D perhaps matching TRBD1 (6 bases). The germline gives CDR1 SGHRS, CDR2 YFSETQ. The CDR3 extends over 13 amino acids. Deletions cut 8 bases from V and 2 bases from J, with 14 bases between. CDR3 DNA: TGCGCCAGTACCGATGGACAGCCCTACGAGCAGTACTTC. Amino acid sequence: CASTDGQPYEQYF.

This clonotype has just a few counts. CDR3 nucleotides: TGTGCCAGCAGCTTAGCGGGGACAGGGAGCTCCTACGAGCAGTACTTC. Translated: CASSLAGTGSSYEQYF. This chain joins TRBV11-2 and TRBJ2-7, with TRBD1 matching over 9 bases. The CDR3 contains 16 residues. After removal of 1 base from V and 0 bases from J, the junction contained 4 bases not matched to a gene. CDR1 and CDR2 (germline): SGHAT, FQNNGV.